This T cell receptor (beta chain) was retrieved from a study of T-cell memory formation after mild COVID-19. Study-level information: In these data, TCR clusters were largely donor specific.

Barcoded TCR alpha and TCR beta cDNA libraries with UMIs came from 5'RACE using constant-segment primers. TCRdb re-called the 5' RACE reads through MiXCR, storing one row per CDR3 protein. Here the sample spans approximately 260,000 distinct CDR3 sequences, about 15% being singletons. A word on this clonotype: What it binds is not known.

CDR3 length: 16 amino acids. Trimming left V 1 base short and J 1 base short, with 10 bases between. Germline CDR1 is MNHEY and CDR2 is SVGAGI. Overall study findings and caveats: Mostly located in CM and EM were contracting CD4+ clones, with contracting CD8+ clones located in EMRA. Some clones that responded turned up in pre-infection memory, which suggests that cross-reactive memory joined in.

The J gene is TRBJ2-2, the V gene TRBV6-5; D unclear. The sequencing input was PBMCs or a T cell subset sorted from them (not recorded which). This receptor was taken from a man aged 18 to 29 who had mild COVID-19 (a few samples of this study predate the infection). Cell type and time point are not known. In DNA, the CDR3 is TGTGCCAGCAGTTACTTGCGTGGGCAGAACACCGGGGAGCTGTTTTTT. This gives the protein CASSYLRGQNTGELFF.